This T cell receptor beta chain was recorded in a study of PD-L1 blockade in urothelial cancer. Germline V gene lookup returns CDR1 SGHRS and CDR2 YFSETQ. V lost 4 bases, J lost 2 bases, and 9 bases stayed unmatched. The CDR3 has 16 residues. This clone was observed a single time. Sequenced by immunoSEQ multiplex PCR; TCRdb stores in-frame clones only, minus some. The profile shows about 74,000 clones, around 84% of them singletons. The clonotype was recovered from a man aged 65-85 years with urothelial cancer. The gene calls are TRBV5-1 and TRBJ2-5; 9 bases align to TRBD1. Specimen: PBMCs, collected around atezolizumab (anti-PD-L1) treatment. The CDR3 nucleotides read TGCGCCAGCAGCCCTACCCATGGACAGGGGCAAGAGACCCAGTACTTC. Its translation is CASSPTHGQGQETQYF. The entire variable domain, with the rest obtained from reference TRBV5-1 and TRBJ2-5, is as follows: KAGVTQTPRYLIKTRGQQVTLSCSPISGHRSVSWYQQTPGQGLQFLFEYFSETQRNKGNFPGRFSGRQFSNSRSEMNVSTLELGDSALYLCASSPTHGQGQETQYFGPGTRLLVL.